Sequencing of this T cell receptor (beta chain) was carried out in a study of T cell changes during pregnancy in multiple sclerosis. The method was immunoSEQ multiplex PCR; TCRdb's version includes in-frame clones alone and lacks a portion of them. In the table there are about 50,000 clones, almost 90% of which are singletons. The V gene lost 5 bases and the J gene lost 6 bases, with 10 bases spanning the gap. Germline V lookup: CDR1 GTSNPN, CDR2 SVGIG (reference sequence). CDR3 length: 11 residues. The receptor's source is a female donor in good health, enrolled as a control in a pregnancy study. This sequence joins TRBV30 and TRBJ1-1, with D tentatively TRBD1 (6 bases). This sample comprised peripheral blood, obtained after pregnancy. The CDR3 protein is CAWGPGAEAFF. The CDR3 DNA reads TGTGCCTGGGGTCCAGGGGCTGAAGCTTTCTTT.